These 19 T cell receptor beta chains were sequenced from one sample in a study of cytomegalovirus exposure and HLA in healthy donors (dated by TCRdb to 2016 to 2017). The library was obtained by the immunoSEQ multiplex PCR assay. For the multiplex PCR, a mixture combining 60 forward primers for TCR Vbeta segments and 13 reverse primers for TCR Jbeta segments was used. TCRdb re-hosts the immuneACCESS table, in-frame sequences only. Its copies lack some clones; in the studies checked, an unresolved V gene accounts for under half of them, and the cause for the rest is not known. The sample includes approximately 110,000 clones, with around 80% observed a single time. The ten largest make up about 0.22% of the sample. The sequenced material came from PBMCs. Every receptor here comes from a man in his fifties or sixties in good health and CMV-seronegative.

V gene TRBV18 combines with J gene TRBJ1-5, with 8 bases that match TRBD1. CDR1 and CDR2 from the germline V gene are KGHSH and LQKENI. There are 15 residues in the CDR3. Unmatched junction bases numbered 3, after V lost 4 bases and J lost 1 base. The DNA for the CDR3 is TGTGCCAGCTCACAAGGACAGGGCAGCAATCAGCCCCAGCATTTT. Translated: CASSQGQGSNQPQHF. The full variable domain, its missing parts supplied by reference TRBV18 and TRBJ1-5, is NAGVMQNPRHLVRRRGQEARLRCSPMKGHSHVYWYRQLPEEGLKFMVYLQKENIIDESGMPKERFSAEFPKEGPSILRIQQVVRGDSAAYFCASSQGQGSNQPQHFGDGTRLSIL.

The chain carries TRBV5-1 and TRBJ2-7, with D perhaps matching TRBD1 (6 bases). The CDR3 sequence is 13 residues long. The ends were cut back, 3 bases at V and 6 bases at J, with 13 bases in the middle. Germline V gene lookup returns CDR1 SGHRS and CDR2 YFSETQ. The CDR3 loop is CASSWGLNSEQYF. The CDR3, as DNA: TGCGCCAGCAGCTGGGGGCTCAACAGCGAGCAGTACTTC.

The V and J genes are TRBV28 and TRBJ1-5, with D perhaps matching TRBD1 (6 bases). The germline V gene encodes CDR1 MDHEN and CDR2 SYDVKM. This CDR3 comprises 15 residues. Trimming removed 6 bases at V and 2 bases at J, with 14 bases between. CDR3 sequence reads: CASRYRVFGNQPQHF. The CDR3 nucleotides are TGTGCCAGCAGGTACAGGGTATTCGGCAATCAGCCCCAGCATTTT.

This clone has just one count. The chain carries TRBV7-2 and TRBJ2-1, with TRBD2 matching over 10 bases. The V segment lost 5 bases and the J segment 7 bases; nucleotides outside the gene matches: 11. This CDR3 is 16 amino acids long. Germline V lookup: CDR1 SGHTA, CDR2 FQGNSA. The DNA for the CDR3 is TGTGCCAGCAGCGTTGGGGCTAGCGGGAGTCGTAATGAGCAGTTCTTC. It encodes CASSVGASGSRNEQFF.

V gene TRBV28 combines with J gene TRBJ1-5; TRBD1 aligns across 12 bases. Germline V gene data show CDR1 as MDHEN and CDR2 as SYDVKM. V lost 8 bases to trimming and J lost 6 bases; unmatched junction nucleotides: 8. This CDR3 comprises 15 residues. CDR3 sequence reads: CASFRDRGPPQPQHF. CDR3 DNA sequence: TGTGCCAGCTTCCGGGACAGGGGGCCCCCTCAGCCCCAGCATTTT.

The V and J genes are TRBV19 and TRBJ2-7, with 9 positions matching TRBD1. The CDR3 length is 14 residues. The germline V gene encodes CDR1 LNHDA and CDR2 SQIVND (reference sequence). V gave up 0 bases and J gave up 3 bases; unmatched junction bases: 0. CDR3 coding DNA: TGTGCCAGTAGTATAGAGGACAGGGGCTACGAGCAGTACTTC. Protein product: CASSIEDRGYEQYF.

The V call is TRBV19, the J call TRBJ2-2, with 7 bases aligning to TRBD1. This CDR3 region has 16 residues. The V and J ends lost 7 bases and 2 bases, in that order; junction bases with no gene match: 10. Per germline, CDR1 LNHDA and CDR2 SQIVND (reference sequence). CDR3 loop: CASKGDSRRNTGELFF. CDR3 DNA sequence: TGTGCCAGTAAGGGGGACAGCCGGAGAAACACCGGGGAGCTGTTTTTT.

The CDR3 loop is CAWRKTDTYGYTF. CDR3 DNA: TGTGCCTGGAGAAAGACAGACACCTATGGCTACACCTTC. V and J are TRBV30 and TRBJ1-2; D possibly corresponds to TRBD1 (5 bases). From germline, CDR1 is GTSNPN and CDR2 SVGIG (reference sequence). The CDR3 consists of 13 residues. Trimming took off 3 bases at V and 4 bases at J, with 12 bases between the two ends.

The chain uses TRBV2 and TRBJ1-2; D uncertain. V lost 0 bases, J lost 1 base, and 12 bases lay in between. This CDR3 has 16 amino acids. Germline CDR1 reads SNHLY; CDR2 reads FYNNEI. CDR3 residues: CASSEADDGLNYGYTF. The CDR3 bases are TGTGCCAGCAGTGAAGCTGATGATGGCCTTAACTATGGCTACACCTTC.

The V gene is TRBV5-1, the J gene TRBJ2-7; 9 bases map to TRBD1. Germline lookup yields CDR1 SGHRS and CDR2 YFSETQ. The CDR3 runs 15 residues. With 3 bases clipped from V and 5 bases from J, the junction kept 9 bases outside the gene matches. The CDR3 region has the DNA TGCGCCAGCAGCTCACACAGGGGGCTTAAGGACGAGCAGTACTTC. It translates to CASSSHRGLKDEQYF.

V gene TRBV19 combines with J gene TRBJ1-4; D gene unclear. The CDR3 runs to 15 residues. Germline CDR1 reads LNHDA; CDR2 reads SQIVND (reference sequence). V gave up 5 bases and J gave up 7 bases, with 17 bases separating them. CDR3 loop: CASSVGKREREKLFF. CDR3 DNA: TGTGCCAGTAGTGTCGGGAAGAGGGAGCGTGAAAAACTGTTTTTT.

The chain couples TRBV6-5 to TRBJ1-1; the D is unclear. CDR3 size: 13 residues. The V gene lost 5 bases and the J gene lost 2 bases, with 9 bases spanning the gap. The V gene's germline CDR1 is MNHEY and CDR2 SVGAGI. This CDR3 is CASSDRRNTEAFF. In DNA form, the CDR3 reads TGTGCCAGCAGTGATCGTAGAAACACTGAAGCTTTCTTT.

As to this clone: The sample contains more than one DNA sequence encoding this CDR3. V usage is TRBV28 and J usage is TRBJ2-7; weak D call: TRBD1 (6 bases). The germline V gene has CDR1 MDHEN and CDR2 SYDVKM. There are 14 residues in the CDR3. V shed 4 bases and J shed 2 bases, with 12 bases lying between them. The CDR3 bases are TGTGCCAGCAGTTCACCCGGACAGCCCTACGAGCAGTACTTC. Amino acid sequence: CASSSPGQPYEQYF.

J is TRBJ2-7 and V is TRBV6-5; TRBD1 matches at 8 bases. Looked up from germline, CDR1 is MNHEY and CDR2 is SVGAGI. The CDR3 is made up of 14 amino acids. Trimming took 2 bases from V and 0 from J; bases not matched to a gene: 0. The CDR3: CASSYTGGSYEQYF. Written as DNA, the CDR3 is TGTGCCAGCAGTTACACAGGGGGCTCCTACGAGCAGTACTTC.

V and J are TRBV27 and TRBJ2-7, with D unresolved. The CDR3 sequence is 13 residues long. Trimming took off 3 bases at V and 3 bases at J, with 9 bases between the two ends. Germline V CDR1 and CDR2: MNHEY, SMNVEV (reference sequence). Written as DNA, the CDR3 is TGTGCCAGCAGTTTGCGGAAATACTACGAGCAGTACTTC. It yields the protein CASSLRKYYEQYF.

The rearrangement links TRBV6-4 to TRBJ1-4; D perhaps matches TRBD1 (5 bases). This CDR3 is built from 13 residues. The V end was cut by 6 bases, the J end by 7 bases, with 12 bases between. Germline CDR1 and CDR2: MRHNA and SNTAGT. The CDR3 DNA sequence: TGTGCCAGCAGGGGGGGTGATGGTGAAAAACTGTTTTTT. Its translation is CASRGGDGEKLFF.

This chain uses TRBV27 with TRBJ2-2, with TRBD1 as a possible D gene (6 bases). The V gene's germline CDR1 is MNHEY and CDR2 SMNVEV (reference sequence). CDR3 length: 16 residues. With 5 bases removed from V and 2 bases from J, the gap between germline ends came to 15 bases. This CDR3 reads CASSPRQVPNTGELFF. The CDR3 DNA is TGTGCCAGCAGTCCCCGACAGGTCCCTAACACCGGGGAGCTGTTTTTT.

The chain has TRBV7-2 and TRBJ2-1, with D tentatively TRBD1 (6 bases). The V and J ends lost 7 bases and 2 bases respectively, with 12 bases between them. Germline loops: CDR1 SGHTA, CDR2 FQGNSA. The CDR3 is 14 amino acids. CDR3 DNA: TGTGCCAGCACCGAGAGGACAGCCTACAATGAGCAGTTCTTC. It codes for CASTERTAYNEQFF.

This clone showed up just once. This sequence joins TRBV5-1 and TRBJ2-3; 11 positions match TRBD1. CDR1 SGHRS and CDR2 YFSETQ come from the germline V gene. This CDR3 has 14 amino acids. Trimming removed 7 bases from V and 4 bases from J; junction bases left unmatched: 5. The CDR3 DNA is TGCGCCAGCTCCGGACAGGGGGCCCCAGATACGCAGTATTTT. Translating gives CASSGQGAPDTQYF.